The TCR beta chain described here comes from a study of control samples from healthy donors and cancer patients. Trimming at V came to 1 base and at J to 7 bases, leaving 12 bases not matched to a gene. Germline loops: CDR1 KGHSH, CDR2 LQKENI. CDR3 size: 19 residues. The table came from immunoSEQ multiplex PCR; TCRdb's copy has only in-frame clones and leaves some out. This sample has 110,000 or so clones; around 80% occur once, and the top ten carry around 6.6%. The chain links TRBV18 to TRBJ1-6; 11 positions match TRBD1. The sequence was collected from a young man in good health. Sequencing used blood. Written as DNA, the CDR3 is TGTGCCAGCTCACCACTTCCCCGGACAGGGGGCGATCGGAATTCACCCCTCCACTTT. As protein: CASSPLPRTGGDRNSPLHF.